This record looks at one T cell receptor beta chain sequence and its context. This sample was taken from a study of blood T cell repertoires in COVID-19. Background on the study: Samples representing acute and convalescent COVID-19 were sourced from the United States, Italy and Spain.

Trimming left V 5 bases short and J 4 bases short, with 12 bases between. Germline V gene lookup returns CDR1 MDHEN and CDR2 SYDVKM. The CDR3 runs 14 residues. Enrollees, about 18 to 95 years old, lived in fewer than 25 US areas. Exposed enrollees encountered a COVID-19 case at some point within 2 weeks before study entry. Per the original methods: Estimation of nucleated cell counts was performed using reference gene primer amplification. Only in-frame clones appear in the TCRdb table, and some are missing; sequencing was by immunoSEQ multiplex PCR. Clonal size and the V and J genes are those of that table, whereas D and trimming came from the DNA. The sample consists of 200,000 to 250,000 clones, 86% of them appearing once.

The chain is built from TRBV28 and TRBJ1-5; D gene unclear. The source is a woman younger than 45 who had been exposed to COVID-19. Sequencing was carried out using PBMCs or T cells enriched from blood (not recorded which). The CDR3 loop is CASSKRGRNQPQHF. DNA for the CDR3: TGTGCCAGCAGTAAGAGAGGGAGGAATCAGCCCCAGCATTTT.